Below, 13 T cell receptor beta chains from the same sample are listed, as sequenced in a study of shared clonotypes between healthy human individuals. TCRdb's table, derived via immunoSEQ multiplex PCR, lists solely in-frame clones and lacks some. The sample includes 650,000 to 750,000 clones, more than 70% seen only once; the top ten take around 1.8%. The sequenced sample consisted of memory CD4+ T cells sorted from blood. Specified subset: CD45RA-negative fraction. The receptors derive from a woman aged 25 to 39 in good health.

The chain employs TRBV5-1 and TRBJ2-7; D call uncertain. In germline, CDR1 is SGHRS, CDR2 YFSETQ. Trimming pared 1 base from V and 0 bases from J, leaving 20 bases between. CDR3 length: 18 residues. As DNA, the CDR3 is TGCGCCAGCAGCTTGTCCGCATTGGGGATCGGTATCTCCTACGAGCAGTACTTC. Translating it yields CASSLSALGIGISYEQYF.

This chain connects TRBV5-1 to TRBJ2-6, with 7 bases that match TRBD1. The CDR3 extends over 18 amino acids. V shed 2 bases and J 0 bases; nucleotides not matched to a gene: 8. The germline CDR1 and CDR2 sequences are SGHRS and YFSETQ. CDR3 bases: TGCGCCAGCAGCTTCTCCACAGGGGAAAACTCTGGGGCCAACGTCCTGACTTTC. Protein: CASSFSTGENSGANVLTF. The full variable domain, with the rest looked up from reference TRBV5-1 and TRBJ2-6, is KAGVTQTPRYLIKTRGQQVTLSCSPISGHRSVSWYQQTPGQGLQFLFEYFSETQRNKGNFPGRFSGRQFSNSRSEMNVSTLELGDSALYLCASSFSTGENSGANVLTFGAGSRLTVL.

V gene TRBV6-4 combines with J gene TRBJ2-1; tentatively, D is TRBD1 or TRBD2 (5 bases each). The CDR3 runs 15 residues. The germline V gene encodes CDR1 MRHNA and CDR2 SNTAGT. The ends were cut back, 2 bases at V and 10 bases at J, with 18 bases in the middle. In nucleotides, the CDR3 is TGTGCCAGCAGTGACAATCGGGGCAAAGTTTGGGAGCAGTTCTTC. It specifies CASSDNRGKVWEQFF.

The J gene is TRBJ1-5, the V gene TRBV11-2; D call uncertain. Germline V lookup: CDR1 SGHAT, CDR2 FQNNGV. CDR3 length: 13 amino acids. V gave up 1 base and J gave up 7 bases, with 8 bases separating them. The CDR3: CASSLVGVQPQHF. The CDR3 DNA reads TGTGCCAGCAGCTTAGTCGGCGTCCAGCCCCAGCATTTT.

The rearrangement joins TRBV10-2 to TRBJ2-1; TRBD1 agrees at 9 bases. The CDR3 is 15 residues long. Trimming removed 6 bases from V and 5 bases from J; junction bases left unmatched: 8. CDR1 WSHSY and CDR2 SAAADI come from the germline V gene. The CDR3 reads CASRSGTGRNNEQFF. The CDR3, as DNA: TGCGCCAGCAGATCCGGGACAGGGCGGAACAATGAGCAGTTCTTC.

This clone has more than one count but fewer than ten. The rearrangement joins TRBV10-2 to TRBJ1-2; D not certain. CDR1 and CDR2 (germline): WSHSY, SAAADI. Trimming pared 3 bases from V and 0 bases from J, leaving 17 bases between. The CDR3 covers 17 residues. The CDR3 loop reads CASSEVLKAGTNYGYTF. CDR3 nucleotides: TGCGCCAGCAGTGAAGTATTAAAGGCGGGAACTAACTATGGCTACACCTTC.

The chain employs TRBV5-1 and TRBJ2-2; TRBD1 aligns across 7 bases. This CDR3 has 16 residues. V dropped 4 bases and J dropped 2; count of bases not matched to a gene: 8. The germline V gene encodes CDR1 SGHRS and CDR2 YFSETQ. The DNA of the CDR3 is TGCGCCAGCAGCGGGACGACAGGGATCAACACCGGGGAGCTGTTTTTT. This encodes CASSGTTGINTGELFF.

V and J are TRBV19 and TRBJ2-7; 8 bases agree with TRBD1. Per germline, CDR1 LNHDA and CDR2 SQIVND (reference sequence). The J segment lost 1 base and the V segment lost 4 bases, leaving 6 bases of the junction unmatched. The length of the CDR3 is 15 residues. Written as DNA, the CDR3 is TGTGCCAGTAGTAATCAGGGGGCGACGTCCTACGAGCAGTACTTC. Translated: CASSNQGATSYEQYF.

This chain uses TRBV6-1 with TRBJ1-5; D is ambiguous. The CDR3 spans 16 residues. Germline CDR1 is MNHNS and CDR2 is SASEGT. V was shortened by 1 base and J by 2 bases, with 12 bases between the two germline ends. The CDR3 reads CASSEEEGIGNQPQHF. The CDR3 DNA follows: TGTGCCAGCAGTGAAGAAGAGGGAATCGGCAATCAGCCCCAGCATTTT.

The chain recombines TRBV19 with TRBJ2-3, with D possibly being TRBD1 or TRBD2 (5 bases each). CDR3 length: 15 residues. In germline, CDR1 is LNHDA, CDR2 SQIVND (reference sequence). Trimming shortened V by 5 bases and J by 2 bases, and 14 bases separated the two germline ends. The CDR3 DNA reads as TGTGCCAGTAGTTCCGGGACGGTGGCCACAGATACGCAGTATTTT. This gives the protein CASSSGTVATDTQYF.

The sample holds a few counts of this clone. This chain uses TRBV11-2 with TRBJ2-2; TRBD1 might be the D (5 bases). Deletions cut 3 bases from V and 5 bases from J, with 13 bases between. The CDR3 totals 15 residues. Looked up from germline, CDR1 is SGHAT and CDR2 is FQNNGV. CDR3 residues: CASSFDRHSTGELFF. As DNA, the CDR3 is TGTGCCAGCAGCTTCGACAGACACTCAACCGGGGAGCTGTTTTTT. The full variable domain, rest sourced from reference TRBV11-2 and TRBJ2-2, is EAGVAQSPRYKIIEKRQSVAFWCNPISGHATLYWYQQILGQGPKLLIQFQNNGVVDDSQLPKDRFSAERLKGVDSTLKIQPAKLEDSAVYLCASSFDRHSTGELFFGEGSRLTVL.

The chain employs TRBV25-1 and TRBJ2-3; D is unresolved. Per the germline V gene, CDR1 is MGHDK and CDR2 is SYGVNS. The V end was cut by 4 bases, the J end by 2 bases, with 10 bases between. The length of the CDR3 is 14 residues. The CDR3 sequence is CASSVGQATDTQYF. The CDR3 coding sequence is TGTGCCAGCAGTGTGGGCCAGGCCACAGATACGCAGTATTTT.

The table lists this clone with a few counts. The chain links TRBV15 to TRBJ2-5; D may match TRBD1 or TRBD2 (6 bases each). With 8 bases removed from V and 4 bases from J, the gap between germline ends came to 20 bases. The CDR3 is 15 amino acids. Germline CDR1 LNHNV, CDR2 YYDKDF (reference sequence). CDR3 residues: CATGTRDIRGETQYF. The CDR3 DNA reads as TGTGCCACCGGAACGCGGGACATCCGGGGAGAGACCCAGTACTTC.